The 14 T cell receptor beta chains given below trace back to one sample, sequenced in a study of cytomegalovirus exposure and HLA in healthy donors. Primers included in the PCR were 60 Vbeta and 13 Jbeta primers. Sequencing was performed with immunoSEQ multiplex PCR; in TCRdb, only in-frame clones are kept and a portion is missing. Here the sample spans around 96,000 clones, 80% being singletons. The sequencing input was PBMCs. Every receptor here comes from a young man in good health and CMV-seronegative.

The chain joins TRBV7-8 to TRBJ2-5, with 7 bases that match TRBD1. From germline, CDR1 is SGHVS and CDR2 FQNEAQ. With V trimmed by 6 bases and J by 3 bases, 1 base remained unmatched. This CDR3 contains 12 residues. The CDR3 DNA reads as TGTGCCAGCAGGGGACAGAAAGAGACCCAGTACTTC. Translating it yields CASRGQKETQYF.

This clone has only a few counts. The genes are TRBV9 and TRBJ2-1; 12 positions agree with TRBD2. With 2 bases clipped from V and 5 bases from J, the junction kept 8 bases outside the gene matches. Germline-derived CDR1 and CDR2 are SGDLS and YYNGEE. This CDR3 is built from 17 residues. The CDR3 DNA reads TGTGCCAGCAGCGTCGGCGGGGGACTAGCGGGTAACAATGAGCAGTTCTTC. Protein: CASSVGGGLAGNNEQFF.

CDR3 region: CASSLDVGVEYGYTF. In nucleotides, the CDR3 is TGCGCCAGCAGCTTGGACGTGGGTGTGGAGTATGGCTACACCTTC. The chain uses TRBV5-1 and TRBJ1-2; D unresolved. This CDR3 is 15 amino acids long. In germline, CDR1 is SGHRS, CDR2 YFSETQ. The V and J ends lost 0 bases and 5 bases respectively, with 14 bases between them. Full variable domain (outside the CDR3, taken from reference TRBV5-1 and TRBJ1-2): KAGVTQTPRYLIKTRGQQVTLSCSPISGHRSVSWYQQTPGQGLQFLFEYFSETQRNKGNFPGRFSGRQFSNSRSEMNVSTLELGDSALYLCASSLDVGVEYGYTFGSGTRLTVV.

The gene calls are TRBV7-9 and TRBJ2-1, with 8 bases lining up with TRBD2. The germline gives CDR1 SEHNR, CDR2 FQNEAQ (reference sequence). J gave up 5 bases and V 5 bases, and 8 bases lay outside the gene matches. The CDR3 totals 15 residues. The CDR3, as DNA: TGTGCCAGCAGCCCGAGCGGGGGAGGAAACAATGAGCAGTTCTTC. Protein product: CASSPSGGGNNEQFF.

CDR3 sequence: CASSYSPVWQYF. The CDR3 nucleotides read TGTGCCAGCAGTTACTCCCCCGTGTGGCAGTACTTC. The genes are TRBV6-6 and TRBJ2-7; D is undetermined. This CDR3 is built from 12 residues. The germline V gene encodes CDR1 MNHNY and CDR2 SVGAGI (reference sequence). The V and J ends lost 0 bases and 9 bases respectively, with 9 bases between them.

The J gene is TRBJ1-2, the V gene TRBV21-1; the D call of TRBD1 is as the table states it, not checked on the DNA. TRBV21-1 is classified as a pseudogene. This CDR3 has 13 amino acids. CDR3: CASSAGQNYGYTF. The CDR3 nucleotides read TGTGCCAGCAGCGCGGGACAGAACTATGGCTACACCTTC.

This clone occurred once. The genes are TRBV19 and TRBJ1-1; D is unresolved. The CDR3 is 12 amino acids. V was pared by 6 bases and J by 0 bases, with 5 bases between. Per the germline V gene, CDR1 is LNHDA and CDR2 is SQIVND (reference sequence). The CDR3, as DNA: TGTGCCAGTAGCCAGATGAACACTGAAGCTTTCTTT. Amino acids: CASSQMNTEAFF.

The V call is TRBV27, the J call TRBJ1-2; a weak D match, TRBD1 (5 bases). This CDR3 has 12 residues. V lost 2 bases and J 6 bases, leaving 7 bases between the germline ends. Germline V gives CDR1 MNHEY, CDR2 SMNVEV (reference sequence). CDR3 sequence reads: CASSLRGNGYTF. DNA for the CDR3: TGTGCCAGCAGTTTAAGGGGAAATGGCTACACCTTC.

V is TRBV6-1 and J is TRBJ1-2; TRBD1 matches 12 bases. There are 19 residues in the CDR3. The J segment lost 5 bases and the V segment lost 1 base, leaving 14 bases of the junction unmatched. Germline assignment: CDR1 MNHNS and CDR2 SASEGT. Written as DNA, the CDR3 is TGTGCCAGCAGTGAAGGAGGATTGGGACAGGGGGCTCCTTTTTATGGCTACACCTTC. The encoded protein is CASSEGGLGQGAPFYGYTF.

This clone was counted between two and nine times. This sequence joins TRBV6-5 and TRBJ1-2, with unresolved D. The length of the CDR3 is 13 residues. Germline V gene lookup returns CDR1 MNHEY and CDR2 SVGAGI. V lost 6 bases to trimming and J lost 2 bases, with 10 bases between them. CDR3 nucleotide sequence: TGTGCCAGCAGCGCCATTCGGAACTATGGCTACACCTTC. Its protein product is CASSAIRNYGYTF.

The chain has TRBV6-5 and TRBJ2-3; no clear D. Germline V gene data show CDR1 as MNHEY and CDR2 as SVGAGI. V was pared by 6 bases and J by 5 bases, with 12 bases between. The CDR3 is 13 amino acids. The DNA for the CDR3 is TGTGCCAGCAGCTCCCTAGTAATAGATACGCAGTATTTT. As protein: CASSSLVIDTQYF.

Concerning this clone itself: At the DNA level, this CDR3 is encoded by other sequences in the same sample as well. The V gene is TRBV18, the J gene TRBJ1-2; 7 bases fit TRBD1. Trimming cost V 6 bases and J 8 bases; bases outside gene matches: 9. Per the germline V gene, CDR1 is KGHSH and CDR2 is LQKENI. The CDR3 has 13 residues. The DNA of the CDR3 is TGTGCCAGCTCGACGGACAGGTTGAACGGCTACACCTTC. This encodes CASSTDRLNGYTF.

The gene calls are TRBV2 and TRBJ2-7, with D possibly TRBD1 on 6 matching bases. Trimming took off 7 bases at V and 2 bases at J, with 12 bases between the two ends. The CDR3 runs 13 residues. CDR1 SNHLY and CDR2 FYNNEI come from the germline V gene. Written as DNA, the CDR3 is TGTGCCAGCATTTGGACAGTCACCTACGAGCAGTACTTC. Amino acid sequence: CASIWTVTYEQYF.

Here the CDR3 reads CASSPWGQPNTEAFF. DNA of the CDR3: TGTGCCAGCAGCCCCTGGGGACAGCCGAACACTGAAGCTTTCTTT. The chain combines TRBV13 with TRBJ1-1, with TRBD1 matching over 7 bases. Trimming at V came to 5 bases and at J to 1 base, leaving 7 bases not matched to a gene. Germline assignment: CDR1 PRHDT and CDR2 FYEKMQ (reference sequence). The CDR3 length is 15 residues.